A selection of T cell receptor beta chains follows, all from one sample in a study of cytomegalovirus exposure and HLA in healthy donors. Data came from immunoSEQ multiplex PCR; TCRdb stores just in-frame clones and leaves some out. The table records some 200,000 clones, 82% of them present only once. What was sequenced was PBMCs. Receptors were obtained from a woman aged 18-29 years in good health and CMV-seronegative. CDR3s include the opening cysteine and the closing phenylalanine or tryptophan. D genes are given only for firm matches. Part of the rows lack a size; the others show once, few, many or a class for expanded clones.

CDR3,DNA,D,size,J,V
CASRLVRGSTGELFF,TGTGCCAGCAGACTAGTTCGCGGGTCCACCGGGGAGCTGTTTTTT,NA,NA,TRBJ2-2,TRBV7-9
CASSKTSGVYNEQFF,TGTGCCAGCAGCAAGACTAGCGGGGTTTACAATGAGCAGTTCTTC,TRBD2,NA,TRBJ2-1,TRBV11-3
CASSSTGTGVEQETQYF,TGTGCCAGCAGTTCGACCGGGACAGGGGTGGAACAAGAGACCCAGTACTTC,TRBD1,NA,TRBJ2-5,TRBV28
CASSVNTGLSNEKLFF,TGTGCCAGCAGTGTCAACACAGGGTTATCTAATGAAAAACTGTTTTTT,NA,NA,TRBJ1-4,TRBV6-1
CSAPLAGHDNEQFF,TGCAGCGCCCCACTAGCGGGGCACGACAATGAGCAGTTCTTC,TRBD2,NA,TRBJ2-1,TRBV29-1
CASSPPGQGSYEQYF,TGTGCCAGCTCACCACCGGGACAGGGCTCCTACGAGCAGTACTTC,TRBD1,NA,TRBJ2-7,TRBV18
CASSLERDTYEQYF,TGTGCCAGCAGCTTGGAGCGGGACACCTACGAGCAGTACTTC,NA,few,TRBJ2-7,TRBV5-5
CASSLDVGGQETQYF,TGCGCCAGCAGCTTGGACGTCGGGGGCCAAGAGACCCAGTACTTC,NA,NA,TRBJ2-5,TRBV5-1
CASSPLRTGGTEAFF,TGTGCCAGCAGCCCGTTACGGACAGGGGGTACTGAAGCTTTCTTT,TRBD1,once,TRBJ1-1,TRBV14
CASSSTKGRLDANYGYTF,TGTGCCAGCAGCTCCACCAAGGGGAGGTTGGACGCTAACTATGGCTACACCTTC,NA,NA,TRBJ1-2,TRBV11-2
CASSFLGPEIEDTQYF,TGTGCCAGCAGCTTCCTAGGCCCAGAAATTGAAGATACGCAGTATTTT,NA,NA,TRBJ2-3,TRBV5-5
CASAGTGLLSSTDTQYF,TGTGCCAGCGCCGGGACAGGTCTCTTGTCTAGCACAGATACGCAGTATTTT,TRBD1,few,TRBJ2-3,TRBV25-1
CASQGQGMGTEAFF,TGCGCCAGCCAGGGACAGGGGATGGGGACTGAAGCTTTCTTT,TRBD1,few,TRBJ1-1,TRBV10-2
CASSENPGHLKGGELFF,TGCGCCAGCAGCGAGAACCCGGGACACCTCAAGGGCGGGGAGCTGTTTTTT,NA,NA,TRBJ2-2,TRBV5-1
CASSLVDTEAFF,TGTGCCAGCAGCTTAGTAGACACTGAAGCTTTCTTT,NA,NA,TRBJ1-1,TRBV11-3
CASSGTGGLISYNEQFF,TGCGCCAGCAGCGGGACAGGGGGGCTGATCTCCTACAATGAGCAGTTCTTC,TRBD1,few,TRBJ2-1,TRBV5-1
CASSLGGRKAETQYF,TGTGCCAGCAGCTTAGGCGGGAGGAAGGCGGAGACCCAGTACTTC,TRBD2,NA,TRBJ2-5,TRBV7-9
CASSTGTGSYGYTF,TGTGCCAGCAGCACAGGGACGGGGAGCTATGGCTACACCTTC,NA,NA,TRBJ1-2,TRBV7-6
CASSPGGGEQFF,TGTGCCAGCTCACCAGGGGGGGGTGAGCAGTTCTTC,TRBD2,once,TRBJ2-1,TRBV18
CASSLWTGSEADGYTF,TGTGCCAGCAGTTTATGGACAGGGTCGGAAGCGGATGGCTACACCTTC,TRBD1,NA,TRBJ1-2,TRBV28
CAISDPAGPSYEQYF,TGTGCCATCAGTGACCCAGCGGGCCCCTCCTACGAGCAGTACTTC,NA,few,TRBJ2-7,TRBV10-3
CASSPLTGTSSYNSPLHF,TGTGCCAGCTCACCACTGACGGGGACTTCCTCCTATAATTCACCCCTCCACTTT,NA,NA,TRBJ1-6,TRBV18
CASSIPGTEHYEQYF,TGTGCCAGTAGTATTCCTGGGACAGAGCACTACGAGCAGTACTTC,TRBD1,NA,TRBJ2-7,TRBV19
CASSAWDNYEQYF,TGTGCCAGCAGTGCCTGGGACAACTACGAGCAGTACTTC,NA,NA,TRBJ2-7,TRBV6-1
CASSMTLGATGNEQFF,TGTGCCAGTAGTATGACTCTAGGGGCCACGGGCAATGAGCAGTTCTTC,NA,NA,TRBJ2-1,TRBV19
CASRIATGDTYEQYF,TGCGCCAGCAGGATAGCCACAGGGGATACCTACGAGCAGTACTTC,TRBD1,NA,TRBJ2-7,TRBV5-1
CASSSFRDRGDHGYTF,TGTGCCAGCAGTTCCTTCCGGGACAGGGGGGATCATGGCTACACCTTC,TRBD1,NA,TRBJ1-2,TRBV6-5
CASSYPPRAGGKEQYF,TGTGCCAGCAGTTACCCCCCGCGGGCAGGGGGAAAGGAGCAGTACTTC,TRBD1,NA,TRBJ2-7,TRBV6-5
CASSHRTSGSSGANVLTF,TGTGCCAGCAGCCACCGGACTAGCGGAAGCTCTGGGGCCAACGTCCTGACTTTC,TRBD2,NA,TRBJ2-6,TRBV9
CASSLDWSGSRNEQFF,TGTGCCAGCAGTTTGGATTGGTCAGGGTCGCGCAATGAGCAGTTCTTC,NA,NA,TRBJ2-1,TRBV28
CASSWGPSEQYF,TGTGCCAGCAGCTGGGGCCCTAGTGAGCAGTACTTC,NA,NA,TRBJ2-7,TRBV5-4
CASSEPRQNTEAFF,TGTGCCAGCAGTGAACCGAGGCAGAACACTGAAGCTTTCTTT,NA,NA,TRBJ1-1,TRBV25-1
CASSLAGAGLDQPQHF,TGTGCCAGCAGCTTAGCGGGTGCAGGTTTGGATCAGCCCCAGCATTTT,NA,NA,TRBJ1-5,TRBV7-2
CASTGIETQYF,TGTGCCAGTACAGGGATCGAGACCCAGTACTTC,NA,NA,TRBJ2-5,TRBV28
CATSATSGGPQETQYF,TGTGCCACCAGCGCGACTAGCGGGGGGCCCCAAGAGACCCAGTACTTC,TRBD2,NA,TRBJ2-5,TRBV15
CASSISGGSYNEQFF,TGTGCCAGTAGTATTAGCGGGGGCTCCTACAATGAGCAGTTCTTC,TRBD2,NA,TRBJ2-1,TRBV19
CASSTGQNYGYTF,TGTGCCAGCAGTACGGGACAGAACTATGGCTACACCTTC,TRBD1,NA,TRBJ1-2,TRBV28
CASSISRENEQFF,TGTGCCAGTAGTATAAGCAGGGAAAATGAGCAGTTCTTC,NA,NA,TRBJ2-1,TRBV19
CASSLVGTTGPLGADTQYF,TGTGCCAGCAGCTTGGTGGGGACTACCGGGCCCCTGGGGGCAGATACGCAGTATTTT,TRBD2,NA,TRBJ2-3,TRBV5-6
CASSRRGDRVGHTEAFF,TGTGCCAGCTCACGAAGAGGGGACAGGGTGGGGCACACTGAAGCTTTCTTT,TRBD1,NA,TRBJ1-1,TRBV18
CASSSRLGEAALDEQYF,TGTGCCAGCAGCTCACGATTGGGGGAGGCCGCGTTGGACGAGCAGTACTTC,NA,NA,TRBJ2-7,TRBV27
CASSFGPGGTDTQYF,TGTGCCAGCAGCTTCGGCCCGGGAGGGACAGATACGCAGTATTTT,TRBD2,NA,TRBJ2-3,TRBV11-2
CASSELGQGVNQPQHF,TGCGCCAGCAGCGAACTTGGACAGGGGGTGAATCAGCCCCAGCATTTT,TRBD1,NA,TRBJ1-5,TRBV5-1
CAACSGGVSYEQYF,TGTGCCGCCTGTTCTGGGGGGGTTTCCTACGAGCAGTACTTC,TRBD2,NA,TRBJ2-7,TRBV10-3
CASSPRDRGNTGELFF,TGTGCCAGCAGCCCGCGGGACAGGGGAAACACCGGGGAGCTGTTTTTT,TRBD1,NA,TRBJ2-2,TRBV7-9
CASSFSVPSGNTIYF,TGTGCCAGCAGCTTTTCGGTGCCCTCTGGAAACACCATATATTTT,NA,NA,TRBJ1-3,TRBV7-2